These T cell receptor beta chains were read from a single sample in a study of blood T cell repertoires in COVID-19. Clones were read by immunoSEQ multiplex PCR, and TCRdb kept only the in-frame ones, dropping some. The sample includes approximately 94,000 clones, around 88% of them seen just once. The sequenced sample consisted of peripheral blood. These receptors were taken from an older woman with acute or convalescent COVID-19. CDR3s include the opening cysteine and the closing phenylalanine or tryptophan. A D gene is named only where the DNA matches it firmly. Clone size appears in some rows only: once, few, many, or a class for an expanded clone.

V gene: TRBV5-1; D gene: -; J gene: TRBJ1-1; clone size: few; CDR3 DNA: TGCGCCAGCAGCTTGATACAGCCGAACACTGAAGCTTTCTTT; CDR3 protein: CASSLIQPNTEAFF
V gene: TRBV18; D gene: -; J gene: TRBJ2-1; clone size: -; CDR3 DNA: TGTGCCAGCTCACCACCTCAAACTAACAATGAGCAGTTCTTC; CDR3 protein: CASSPPQTNNEQFF
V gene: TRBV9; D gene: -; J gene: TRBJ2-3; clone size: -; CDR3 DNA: TGTGCCAGCAGCGTAATGGGGGCGGGCACAGATACGCAGTATTTT; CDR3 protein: CASSVMGAGTDTQYF
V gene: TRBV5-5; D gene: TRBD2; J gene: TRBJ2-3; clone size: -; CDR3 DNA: TGTGCCAGCAGCTTGGGAGGACTAGCGGATCGCACAGATACGCAGTATTTT; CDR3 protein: CASSLGGLADRTDTQYF
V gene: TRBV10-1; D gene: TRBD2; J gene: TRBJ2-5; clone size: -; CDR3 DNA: TGCGCCAGCAGTCAAAGACTAGCGGGAGGAAGGGATCAAGAGACCCAGTACTTC; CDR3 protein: CASSQRLAGGRDQETQYF
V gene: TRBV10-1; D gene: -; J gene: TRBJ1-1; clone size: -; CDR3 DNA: TGCGCCAGCAGTGATTTCGGGGACACTGAAGCTTTCTTT; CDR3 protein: CASSDFGDTEAFF
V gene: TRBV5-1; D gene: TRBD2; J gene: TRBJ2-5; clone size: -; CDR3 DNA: TGCGCCAGCAGCTTGGGGGGACTAGCGGGGACGGAGACCCAGTACTTC; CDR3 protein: CASSLGGLAGTETQYF
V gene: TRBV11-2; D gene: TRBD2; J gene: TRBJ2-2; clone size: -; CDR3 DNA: TGTGCCAGCAGCCCACCCGGACTAGCGGGAGGCACCGGGGAGCTGTTTTTT; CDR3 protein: CASSPPGLAGGTGELFF
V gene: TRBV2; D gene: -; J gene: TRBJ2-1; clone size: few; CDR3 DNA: TGTGCCAGCAGTGCGACAGGATGGGAGCAGTTCTTC; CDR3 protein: CASSATGWEQFF
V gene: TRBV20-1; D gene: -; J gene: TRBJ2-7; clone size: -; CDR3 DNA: TGCAGTGCGCGGGGAGGTCACGAGCAGTACTTC; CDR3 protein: CSARGGHEQYF
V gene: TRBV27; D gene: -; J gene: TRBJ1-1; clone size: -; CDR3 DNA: TGTGCCAGCAGTACCATACACAGAAACACTGAAGCTTTCTTT; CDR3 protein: CASSTIHRNTEAFF
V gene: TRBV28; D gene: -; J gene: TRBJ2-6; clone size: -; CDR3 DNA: TGTGCCAGCAGCTTTCGGGGGATTTCCGGGGCCAACGTCCTGACTTTC; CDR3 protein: CASSFRGISGANVLTF
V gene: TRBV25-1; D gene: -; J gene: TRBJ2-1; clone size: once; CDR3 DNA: TGTGCCAGCTCCTCCATAGCGGCACTATACAATGAGCAGTTCTTC; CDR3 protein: CASSSIAALYNEQFF
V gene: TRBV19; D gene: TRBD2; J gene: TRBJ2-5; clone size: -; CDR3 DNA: TGTGCCAGTACGTATTCTAGCGGGATCCAAGAGACCCAGTACTTC; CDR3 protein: CASTYSSGIQETQYF
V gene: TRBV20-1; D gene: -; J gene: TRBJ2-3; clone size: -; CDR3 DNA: TGCAGCCGAGATACAGATACGCAGTATTTT; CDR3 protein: CSRDTDTQYF
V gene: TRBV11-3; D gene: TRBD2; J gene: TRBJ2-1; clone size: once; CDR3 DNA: TGTGCCAGCAGCGAAGGGACTAGCGGGGGAGATGAGCAGTTCTTC; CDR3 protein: CASSEGTSGGDEQFF
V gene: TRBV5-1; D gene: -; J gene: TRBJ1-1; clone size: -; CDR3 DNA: TGCGCCAGCAGCTTGTCACAGGGTGTCACTGAAGCTTTCTTT; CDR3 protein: CASSLSQGVTEAFF
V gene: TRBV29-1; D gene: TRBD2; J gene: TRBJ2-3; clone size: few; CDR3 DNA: TGCAGCGTTGAAGATGGGGGGGAGAGCACAGATACGCAGTATTTT; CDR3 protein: CSVEDGGESTDTQYF